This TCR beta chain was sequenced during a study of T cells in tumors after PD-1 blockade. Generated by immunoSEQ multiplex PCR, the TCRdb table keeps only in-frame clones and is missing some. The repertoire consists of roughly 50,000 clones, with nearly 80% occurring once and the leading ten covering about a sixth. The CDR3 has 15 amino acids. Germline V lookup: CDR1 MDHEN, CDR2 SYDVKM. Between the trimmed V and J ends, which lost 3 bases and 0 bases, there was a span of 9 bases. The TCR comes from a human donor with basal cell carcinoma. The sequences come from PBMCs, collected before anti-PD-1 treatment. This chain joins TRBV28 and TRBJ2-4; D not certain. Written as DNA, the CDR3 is TGTGCCAGCAGTTTCTGGGAAAGAGCCAAAAACATTCAGTACTTC. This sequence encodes CASSFWERAKNIQYF.